Listed below are T cell receptor beta chains from one sample, sequenced in a study of molecular identifiers for immune sequencing clone quantification. MiXCR, applied by TCRdb to the PCR reads, yields one record per CDR3 protein. The data hold about half a million distinct CDR3 sequences, with roughly 25% observed a single time. What was sequenced was naive CD8+ T cells from blood, with Jurkat cell RNA spiked in. These receptor sequences come from a human donor in good health. Some libraries in this study had Jurkat cell RNA spiked in. The CDR3 runs from the conserved cysteine through the conserved F or W. D genes are given only for firm matches. Clone size, where shown, is once, few, many, or a class for clones that have expanded.

J	D	V	size	CDR3	DNA
TRBJ2-3	-	TRBV20-1	-	CSVLDRASSPDTQYF	TGCAGTGTTTTAGACCGGGCCTCAAGCCCAGATACGCAGTATTTT
TRBJ1-5	-	TRBV5-6	many	CASSYRDSNQPQHF	TGTGCCAGCAGTTACCGGGATAGCAATCAGCCCCAGCATTTT
TRBJ2-5	TRBD1	TRBV12-3/TRBV12-4	many	CASRTGSSEEETQYF	TGTGCCAGCAGGACAGGGAGTAGTGAAGAAGAGACCCAGTACTTC
TRBJ2-1	-	TRBV7-9	-	CASSQVGGAYNEQFF	TGTGCCAGCAGCCAGGTTGGGGGGGCTTACAATGAGCAGTTCTTC
TRBJ2-5	TRBD2	TRBV11-2	-	CASQQPSGQETQYF	TGTGCCAGCCAGCAGCCTAGCGGACAAGAGACCCAGTACTTC
TRBJ2-7	-	TRBV4-1	once	CASSQGRYFYEQYF	TGCGCCAGCAGCCAGGGACGCTATTTCTACGAGCAGTACTTC
TRBJ1-4	TRBD1	TRBV7-9	-	CASSSITGGLDEKLFF	TGTGCCAGCAGCTCTATCACAGGGGGGTTGGATGAAAAACTGTTTTTT
TRBJ2-1	-	TRBV2	few	CASSERRRGTYYNEQFF	TGTGCCAGCAGCGAGAGGAGACGGGGGACGTACTACAATGAGCAGTTCTTC
TRBJ1-4	-	TRBV12-3/TRBV12-4	few	CASSPPNILNNEKLFF	TGTGCCAGCAGTCCACCTAACATACTTAATAATGAAAAACTGTTTTTT
TRBJ1-4	-	TRBV30	few	CAWSAYEKLFF	TGTGCCTGGAGTGCGTATGAAAAACTGTTTTTT
TRBJ1-1	-	TRBV10-2	-	CASSRGAAATEAFF	TGCGCCAGCAGTCGGGGGGCAGCGGCCACTGAAGCTTTCTTT
TRBJ2-7	-	TRBV7-2	few	CASSLVAGQIEQYF	TGTGCCAGCAGCTTAGTGGCAGGCCAAATCGAGCAGTACTTC
TRBJ2-7	-	TRBV28	few	CASSRRGLGEQYF	TGTGCCAGCAGTCGGAGGGGTCTAGGCGAGCAGTACTTC
TRBJ1-1	TRBD1	TRBV9	many	CASSATGGTEAFF	TGTGCCAGCAGTGCCACAGGGGGCACTGAAGCTTTCTTT
TRBJ2-5	-	TRBV27	few	CASSSGVETQYF	TGTGCCAGCAGTTCAGGGGTCGAGACCCAGTACTTC
TRBJ2-7	TRBD1	TRBV19	-	CASSILTGNSYEQYF	TGTGCCAGTAGCATACTGACAGGGAACTCCTACGAGCAGTACTTC
TRBJ1-4	TRBD1	TRBV7-9	-	CASSSGQGLFNEKLFF	TGTGCCAGCAGCAGCGGACAGGGGCTTTTTAATGAAAAACTGTTTTTT
TRBJ1-1	-	TRBV5-1	-	CASSPSPGVNTEAFF	TGCGCCAGCAGCCCGAGCCCAGGGGTGAACACTGAAGCTTTCTTT
TRBJ2-7	-	TRBV6-2/TRBV6-3	-	CASSYNQDRFYEQYF	TGTGCCAGCAGTTACAACCAGGACCGTTTCTACGAGCAGTACTTC
TRBJ2-3	-	TRBV18	few	CASSVDLWTDTQYF	TGTGCCAGCTCCGTAGACCTTTGGACAGATACGCAGTATTTT
TRBJ2-5	TRBD1	TRBV5-4	many	CASSSPGQRIFQDTQYF	TGTGCCAGCAGCTCACCGGGACAGCGTATATTTCAAGATACCCAGTACTTC
TRBJ1-1	-	TRBV27	few	CASSFNARSEAFF	TGTGCCAGCAGTTTTAACGCGCGTTCCGAAGCTTTCTTT
TRBJ1-1	-	TRBV4-1	many	CASSQVTTVNTEAFF	TGCGCCAGCAGCCAAGTCACGACAGTGAACACTGAAGCTTTCTTT
TRBJ1-5	-	TRBV6-2/TRBV6-3	-	CASNLGGPLGSNQPQHF	TGTGCCAGCAACCTAGGTGGACCCCTGGGGAGCAATCAGCCCCAGCATTTT
TRBJ2-7	-	TRBV11-1	-	CASRLHTSSYEQYF	TGTGCCAGCAGATTACACACGAGCTCCTACGAGCAGTACTTC
TRBJ2-1	-	TRBV28	few	CASSPPPTIYNEQFF	TGTGCCAGCAGCCCACCGCCCACCATCTACAATGAGCAGTTCTTC
TRBJ1-2	-	TRBV5-4	few	CASSYNYGEGGTF	TGTGCCAGCAGCTATAACTATGGCGAGGGGGGCACCTTC
TRBJ1-1	-	TRBV12-5	once	CASGLEAGELNTEAFF	TGTGCTAGTGGTTTGGAAGCGGGGGAGCTGAACACTGAAGCTTTCTTT
TRBJ2-2	-	TRBV24-1	-	CATSDIERDTGELFF	TGTGCCACCAGTGATATCGAGCGGGACACCGGGGAGCTGTTTTTT
TRBJ1-6	TRBD1	TRBV20-1	-	CSASVDRVYNSPLHF	TGCAGTGCTAGTGTTGACAGGGTCTATAATTCACCCCTCCACTTT
TRBJ2-3	TRBD1	TRBV6-5	many	CASSPPTGRTDTQYF	TGTGCCAGCAGCCCCCCGACAGGGAGAACAGATACGCAGTATTTT
TRBJ1-3	-	TRBV28	few	CASSFRGLTGNTIYF	TGTGCCAGCAGTTTTAGGGGTTTGACTGGAAACACCATATATTTT
TRBJ2-3	-	TRBV5-3	-	CARRLQQAGLLTDTQYF	TGTGCCAGAAGACTGCAGCAGGCGGGACTTCTCACAGATACGCAGTATTTT
TRBJ2-7	-	TRBV7-2	few	CASSLNDPYEQYF	TGTGCCAGCAGCTTGAACGATCCATACGAGCAGTACTTC
TRBJ2-3	TRBD2	TRBV27	-	CASRRPLRLGGTDTQYF	TGTGCCAGCAGAAGACCCTTGCGGTTGGGGGGGACAGATACGCAGTATTTT
TRBJ1-1	-	TRBV6-5	-	CASSYGTRIYTEAFF	TGTGCCAGCAGTTACGGGACAAGGATCTACACTGAAGCTTTCTTT
TRBJ2-1	TRBD2	TRBV28	-	CASSHGTSEINEQFF	TGTGCCAGCAGTCACGGGACTAGCGAGATCAATGAGCAGTTCTTC
TRBJ2-7	-	TRBV6-2/TRBV6-3	few	CASSTPGGDLTAYEQYF	TGTGCCAGCAGTACCCCAGGCGGGGACTTAACAGCCTACGAGCAGTACTTC
TRBJ2-7	TRBD1	TRBV7-1	few	CASSTTGNADEQYF	TGTGCCAGCAGCACGACAGGGAACGCAGACGAGCAGTACTTC
TRBJ2-5	-	TRBV5-6	-	CASANPGSGEPQYF	TGTGCCAGCGCCAACCCGGGCAGTGGAGAGCCCCAGTACTTC
TRBJ1-1	-	TRBV7-6	-	CASSLGSGAANTEAFF	TGTGCCAGCAGCTTAGGGTCCGGGGCGGCGAACACTGAAGCTTTCTTT
TRBJ2-5	-	TRBV7-9	-	CASSPPLGTQKQEPQYF	TGTGCCAGCAGCCCCCCGTTGGGGACGCAAAAACAAGAGCCCCAGTACTTC
TRBJ2-2	TRBD2	TRBV9	-	CASSVEGGYPNTGELFF	TGTGCCAGCAGCGTAGAGGGAGGGTATCCGAACACCGGGGAGCTGTTTTTT
TRBJ1-1	-	TRBV28	many	CASGDEAFF	TGTGCCAGCGGGGATGAAGCTTTCTTT
TRBJ1-1	TRBD1	TRBV28	many	CASSPPGQGGGTEAFF	TGTGCCAGCAGTCCTCCGGGACAGGGAGGGGGCACTGAAGCTTTCTTT
TRBJ1-6	-	TRBV4-3	many	CASSQNLRRSRDSPLHF	TGCGCCAGCAGCCAGAATCTCCGGAGGAGCCGCGATTCACCCCTCCACTTT
TRBJ1-1	-	TRBV4-3	many	CASSQVGVGEAFF	TGCGCCAGCAGCCAAGTTGGGGTCGGGGAGGCTTTCTTT
TRBJ2-5	-	TRBV9	-	CASSVGDSRTQYF	TGTGCCAGCAGCGTAGGTGACAGCCGGACCCAGTACTTC
TRBJ2-4	-	TRBV27	few	CASSSVIAKNIQYF	TGTGCCAGCAGTTCCGTTATAGCCAAAAACATTCAGTACTTC
TRBJ1-1	TRBD1	TRBV20-1	many	CSARDGDRGSIEAFF	TGCAGTGCTAGAGATGGCGACAGGGGTTCGATCGAAGCTTTCTTT
TRBJ2-7	-	TRBV14	many	CASSQGYRSSGYEQYF	TGTGCCAGCAGCCAAGGGTATAGGTCGTCCGGATACGAGCAGTACTTC
TRBJ2-3	-	TRBV20-1	-	CSPIASVPGETDTQYF	TGCAGTCCCATCGCTAGCGTCCCGGGAGAAACAGATACGCAGTATTTT